The 18 T cell receptor beta chains below were found in one sample sequenced in a study of T-cell reconstitution after alpha-beta-depleted transplantation in children (dated by TCRdb to between 2015 and 2016). The treatment or condition label on this specimen signifies: allogeneic hematopoietic cell transplantation with graft depleted of TCRalphabeta T cells and CD19 B cells. Library preparation was by PCR. The instrument given in TCRdb is Illumina HiSeq 2500. TCR libraries were prepared with molecular barcoding, using unique molecular identifiers to normalize TCRbeta repertoire quantification. TCRdb reanalyzed the raw reads on its own, using fastp at Q25 for trimming and MiXCR for clone calling, and kept in-frame beta chains. Records with the same CDR3 protein are collapsed into one entry carrying the most frequent genes and DNA. The sample table records around 100,000 distinct CDR3 sequences; 7.5% to 9.5% of these occur just once. Clones ranked in the top ten supply around 17% of the sample.

The sequences come from PBMCs, collected before TCRalphabeta/CD19-depleted stem cell transplant. Receptor source: a boy aged 2-15 years with acute lymphoblastic leukemia, due to receive a stem cell transplant.

This clonotype came up many times. The J gene is TRBJ2-2, the V gene TRBV6-2 or TRBV6-3; 7 positions match TRBD2. The ends lost 7 bases at V and 4 bases at J; junction bases unmatched: 6. This CDR3 region has 14 residues. Germline V gene data show CDR1 as MNHEY and CDR2 as SVGEGT. The CDR3 region has the DNA TGTGCCAGCACCCTAGCGGATTTCACCGGGGAGCTGTTTTTT. This codes for CASTLADFTGELFF.

The gene calls are TRBV20-1 and TRBJ2-5, with unresolved D. Per the germline V gene, CDR1 is DFQATT and CDR2 is SNEGSKA (reference sequence). The CDR3 contains 9 residues. CDR3 sequence (DNA): TGCAGCAAAAGGGAGACCCAGTACTTC. As protein: CSKRETQYF.

The V call is TRBV5-6, the J call TRBJ2-7, with 7 bases fitting TRBD1. The CDR3 runs to 13 residues. Germline values: CDR1 SGHDT, CDR2 YYEEEE. V lost 4 bases, J lost 3 bases, and 4 bases stayed unmatched. CDR3 in DNA: TGTGCCAGCAGCGCGGACAGGCTCTACGAGCAGTACTTC. It encodes CASSADRLYEQYF.

The genes are TRBV7-2 and TRBJ2-3, with TRBD2 matching over 12 bases. The length of the CDR3 is 17 residues. The trim removed 1 base at V and 4 bases at J, leaving 6 bases unmatched. CDR1 is SGHTA, CDR2 FQGNSA, per germline. The CDR3 DNA reads as TGTGCCAGCAGCTTAGTCCCTAGCGGGGGGGGCGCAGATACGCAGTATTTT. It translates to CASSLVPSGGGADTQYF.

The V call is TRBV3-1, the J call TRBJ2-7; D perhaps matches TRBD1 (5 bases). Germline V gene sequence: CDR1 LGHDT, CDR2 YNNKEL (reference sequence). V lost 11 bases and J lost 6, with 23 bases in between. CDR3 length: 14 residues. This CDR3 reads CAFCLRQGRSEQYF. CDR3 coding DNA: TGTGCCTTCTGTTTAAGGCAGGGTAGGTCCGAGCAGTACTTC.

The chain has TRBV2 and TRBJ2-7; the D call may be TRBD1 or TRBD2 (5 bases each). V was cut by 7 bases and J by 2 bases, with 15 bases left in between. Germline CDR1 reads SNHLY; CDR2 reads FYNNEI. The CDR3 has 14 amino acids. The CDR3 bases are TGTGCCAGCAAAGAGGGGCCGGGCCCCTACGAGCAGTACTTC. It codes for CASKEGPGPYEQYF.

This chain connects TRBV9 to TRBJ2-3, with 7 bases lining up with TRBD1. V dropped 4 bases and J dropped 0; count of bases not matched to a gene: 8. CDR3 length: 16 amino acids. CDR1 and CDR2 from the germline V gene are SGDLS and YYNGEE. CDR3: CASSNRGRPSTDTQYF. The CDR3, as DNA: TGTGCCAGCAGCAACAGGGGACGACCTAGCACAGATACGCAGTATTTT.

This clonotype was detected many times. The V and J genes are TRBV10-2 and TRBJ2-1, with D possibly matching TRBD1 (5 bases). The CDR3 runs 11 residues. Germline CDR1 WSHSY, CDR2 SAAADI. Trimming pared 3 bases from V and 15 bases from J, leaving 12 bases between. The CDR3 DNA follows: TGCGCCAGCAGTGAAGGGGCTGTTGGGTTCTTC. It translates to CASSEGAVGFF.

This clonotype showed up just a few times. The gene calls are TRBV5-8 and TRBJ2-7; TRBD1 is a possible D gene (6 bases). V lost 4 bases and J lost 3, with 14 bases in between. This CDR3 has 14 residues. From germline, CDR1 is SGHTS and CDR2 YDEGEE. The chain's CDR3 is CASSPRTEDYEQYF. The CDR3 DNA sequence: TGTGCCAGCAGCCCTCGGACAGAAGACTACGAGCAGTACTTC.

This clonotype was seen many times. The rearrangement links TRBV4-3 to TRBJ1-1; maybe TRBD1 (5 bases). Germline values: CDR1 LGHNA, CDR2 YSLEER. Trimming removed 1 base from V and 2 bases from J, with 11 bases in between. The CDR3 runs 15 residues. CDR3 loop: CASSQGQGLNTEAFF. As DNA, the CDR3 is TGCGCCAGCAGCCAAGGCCAGGGACTCAACACTGAAGCTTTCTTT.

This clonotype was detected many times. This chain's CDR3 is CAISVRGTGADEQFF. In nucleotides, the CDR3 is TGTGCCATCAGTGTAAGGGGGACAGGGGCGGATGAGCAGTTCTTC. The rearrangement uses TRBV10-3 and TRBJ2-1; TRBD1 agrees at 10 bases. The length of the CDR3 is 15 residues. After removal of 4 bases from V and 8 bases from J, the junction contained 8 bases not matched to a gene. Germline lookup yields CDR1 ENHRY and CDR2 SYGVKD.

In this sample, this clonotype turned up many times. This chain uses TRBV4-1 with TRBJ2-1, with D perhaps matching TRBD2 (5 bases). Germline-derived CDR1 and CDR2 are MGHRA and YSYEKL. There are 16 residues in the CDR3. V dropped 0 bases and J dropped 0 bases, with 9 bases sitting between them. The CDR3 sequence: CASSQDGEGSYNEQFF. The CDR3 DNA sequence: TGCGCCAGCAGCCAAGATGGCGAGGGCTCCTACAATGAGCAGTTCTTC.

This clonotype was seen many times. The rearrangement links TRBV7-8 to TRBJ1-5, with TRBD1 identical over 7 bases. Germline V CDR1 and CDR2: SGHVS, FQNEAQ. This CDR3 is built from 14 residues. Unmatched junction bases numbered 5, after V lost 7 bases and J lost 2 bases. The CDR3 region is CASTLGQRNQPQHF. CDR3 sequence (DNA): TGTGCCAGCACTTTGGGACAGCGCAATCAGCCCCAGCATTTT.

The rearrangement links TRBV18 to TRBJ2-7; 7 bases match TRBD1. The CDR3 is 13 amino acids. Germline trimming cut 1 base from V and 6 bases from J; bases unmatched to any gene: 3. In germline, CDR1 is KGHSH, CDR2 LQKENI. CDR3 coding DNA: TGTGCCAGCTCACCACTCTCAGGGGGCGAGCAGTACTTC. Protein sequence: CASSPLSGGEQYF.

The chain is built from TRBV19 and TRBJ2-6; D possibly corresponds to TRBD2 (7 bases). The CDR3 extends over 16 amino acids. V was cut by 5 bases and J by 0 bases, with 11 bases left in between. Germline CDR1 and CDR2: LNHDA and SQIVND (reference sequence). CDR3 in amino acids: CASSGGGGSGANVLTF. The CDR3 DNA sequence: TGTGCCAGTAGTGGGGGGGGCGGCTCTGGGGCCAACGTCCTGACTTTC.

The table lists this clonotype with a few counts. CDR3 amino acids: CASSGQATYEQYF. The CDR3 DNA sequence: TGTGCCAGCAGTGGGCAGGCTACCTACGAGCAGTACTTC. The V call is TRBV6-4, the J call TRBJ2-7; D call uncertain. V dropped 4 bases and J dropped 2 bases, with 9 bases sitting between them. The CDR3 covers 13 residues. In germline, CDR1 is MRHNA, CDR2 SNTAGT.

This clonotype was seen repeatedly, ten times or more. The chain is built from TRBV25-1 and TRBJ2-3; 8 bases map to TRBD1. Unmatched junction bases numbered 8, after V lost 4 bases and J lost 5 bases. The germline gives CDR1 MGHDK, CDR2 SYGVNS. This CDR3 region has 15 residues. The CDR3 sequence: CASSGGRGQGDTQYF. The CDR3 DNA is TGTGCCAGCAGTGGGGGCAGGGGGCAGGGAGATACGCAGTATTTT. The full variable domain, its missing parts supplied by reference TRBV25-1 and TRBJ2-3, is EADIYQTPRYLVIGTGKKITLECSQTMGHDKMYWYQQDPGMELHLIHYSYGVNSTEKGDLSSESTVSRIRTEHFPLTLESARPSHTSQYLCASSGGRGQGDTQYFGPGTRLTVL.

This clonotype was detected ten times or more. The chain recombines TRBV3-1 with TRBJ2-7; 8 bases match TRBD1. V shed 4 bases and J 2 bases; nucleotides not matched to a gene: 10. Germline values: CDR1 LGHDT, CDR2 YNNKEL (reference sequence). This CDR3 has 16 amino acids. CDR3: CASSLPGLTGAYEQYF. DNA for the CDR3: TGTGCCAGCAGCCTCCCCGGCCTGACAGGGGCCTACGAGCAGTACTTC.